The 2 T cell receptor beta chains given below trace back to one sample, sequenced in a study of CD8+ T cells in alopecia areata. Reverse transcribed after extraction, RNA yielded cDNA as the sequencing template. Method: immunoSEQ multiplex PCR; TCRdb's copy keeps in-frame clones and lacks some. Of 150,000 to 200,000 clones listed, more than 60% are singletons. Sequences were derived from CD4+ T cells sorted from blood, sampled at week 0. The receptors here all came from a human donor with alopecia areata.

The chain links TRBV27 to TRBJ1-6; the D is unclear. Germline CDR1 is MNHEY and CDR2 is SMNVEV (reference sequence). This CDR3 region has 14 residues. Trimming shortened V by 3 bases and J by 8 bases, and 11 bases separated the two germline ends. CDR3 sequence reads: CASSFREAYSPLHF. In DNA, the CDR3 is TGTGCCAGCAGTTTCCGGGAGGCCTATTCACCCCTCCACTTT.

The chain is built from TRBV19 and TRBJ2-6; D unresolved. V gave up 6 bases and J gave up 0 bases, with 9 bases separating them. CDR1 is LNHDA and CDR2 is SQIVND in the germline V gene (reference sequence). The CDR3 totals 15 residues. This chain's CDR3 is CASRSLTSGANVLTF. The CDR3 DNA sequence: TGTGCCAGTAGGTCGTTAACCTCTGGGGCCAACGTCCTGACTTTC.